Listed here are 5 T cell receptor beta chains from one sample, sequenced in a study of shared T cell receptors in the human thymus. Here immunoSEQ multiplex PCR was the method, and the copy in TCRdb shows in-frame clones only, minus some. The data contain 700,000 to 750,000 clones, around 85% of them seen just once; the ten biggest clones take up approximately 0.01%. The sample was also reused in another study, on human thymus T cells.

Material: thymocytes. These receptors were obtained from a girl under three years old with a congenital heart defect.

The V and J genes are TRBV5-4 and TRBJ2-6; D unclear. CDR1 SGHNT and CDR2 YYREEE come from the germline V gene (reference sequence). CDR3 length: 15 amino acids. Trimming removed 0 bases at V and 11 bases at J, with 15 bases between. The DNA for the CDR3 is TGTGCCAGCAGCTTGGTCTCGGCCCCAGGCCACGTCCTGACTTTC. Translated: CASSLVSAPGHVLTF.

This CDR3 reads CASSTRTNTEAFF. In DNA, the CDR3 is TGTGCCAGCAGCACGCGAACGAACACTGAAGCTTTCTTT. V and J are TRBV7-6 and TRBJ1-1; D unclear. The germline V and J ends were trimmed by 5 bases and 1 base, with 8 bases remaining between them. The CDR3 covers 13 residues. Germline CDR1 and CDR2: SGHVS and FNYEAQ.

V is TRBV10-1 and J is TRBJ2-3, with D possibly matching TRBD1 (5 bases). Germline V lookup: CDR1 WNHNN, CDR2 SYGVQD (reference sequence). This CDR3 has 17 amino acids. The V end was cut by 6 bases, the J end by 5 bases, with 24 bases between. CDR3 amino acids: CASSVTEYIDGLDTQYF. The CDR3 DNA reads as TGCGCCAGCAGCGTGACAGAGTATATCGATGGGTTAGATACGCAGTATTTT.

The chain combines TRBV5-1 with TRBJ1-2; D is ambiguous. CDR3 length: 12 residues. V lost 0 bases and J lost 10, with 10 bases in between. The germline V gene has CDR1 SGHRS and CDR2 YFSETQ. CDR3 residues: CASSLASQDYTF. Written as DNA, the CDR3 is TGCGCCAGCAGCTTGGCCTCGCAGGACTACACCTTC.

Concerning this clone: The sample carries other DNA sequences with the same CDR3. As DNA, the CDR3 is TGTGCCAGCACCCCCTCGAGGGGGCGATCACCCCTCCACTTT. This encodes CASTPSRGRSPLHF. The chain couples TRBV6-5 to TRBJ1-6; 7 bases are a match to TRBD1. Germline CDR1 reads MNHEY; CDR2 reads SVGAGI. V shed 7 bases, J shed 10 bases, and the junction held 10 bases outside the gene matches. CDR3 length: 14 residues.